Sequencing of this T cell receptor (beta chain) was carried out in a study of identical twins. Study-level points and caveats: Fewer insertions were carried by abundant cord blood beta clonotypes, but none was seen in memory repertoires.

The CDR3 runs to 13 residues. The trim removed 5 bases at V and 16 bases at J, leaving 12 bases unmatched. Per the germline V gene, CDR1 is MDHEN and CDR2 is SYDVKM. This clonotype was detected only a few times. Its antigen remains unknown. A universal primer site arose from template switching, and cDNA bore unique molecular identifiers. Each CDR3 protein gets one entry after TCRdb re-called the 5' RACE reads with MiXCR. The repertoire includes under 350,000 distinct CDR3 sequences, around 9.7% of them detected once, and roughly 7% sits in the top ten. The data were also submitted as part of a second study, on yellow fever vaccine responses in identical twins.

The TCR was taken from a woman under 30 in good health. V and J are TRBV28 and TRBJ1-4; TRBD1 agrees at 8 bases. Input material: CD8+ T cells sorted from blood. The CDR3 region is CASSDKNRDRQFF. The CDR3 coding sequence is TGTGCCAGCAGTGATAAAAATAGGGACAGGCAGTTTTTT. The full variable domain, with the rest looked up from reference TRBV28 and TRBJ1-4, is DVKVTQSSRYLVKRTGEKVFLECVQDMDHENMFWYRQDPGLGLRLIYFSYDVKMKEKGDIPEGYSVSREKKERFSLILESASTNQTSMYLCASSDKNRDRQFFGSGTQLSVL.